Sequencing of this TCR beta chain was carried out in a study of metastatic and nonmetastatic thyroid tumors. Study details: Both malignant and benign thyroid patients supplied peripheral blood and tumor or nodule tissue samples, across which the repertoires of these patients were then compared. The study, taken as a whole, reports: Compared with benign nodules, malignant thyroid tumors were reported to have significantly higher TCR beta diversity in both blood and tumor.

This clone was counted at least ten times. Its cognate antigen is unknown. A much bigger clone sits one base away, suggesting this may be a read error. Germline V gives CDR1 MNHEY, CDR2 SVGAGI. The CDR3 runs to 14 residues. Germline trimming cut 2 bases from V and 8 bases from J; bases unmatched to any gene: 5. TCRdb re-called the PCR reads via MiXCR. The table has 20,000 or so clones, roughly 14% seen once. All patients were treatment-naive before thyroid surgery. What was sequenced was tumor tissue. The sequence was obtained from a female donor with papillary thyroid cancer or a benign thyroid nodule (not recorded which). Some clones in this sample may be carry-over from other donors' samples. The chain uses TRBV6-5 and TRBJ1-1; 10 bases fit TRBD1. CDR3 nucleotides: TGTGCCAGCAGTTACCCTGACAGGGGGCAGGAAGCTTTCTTT. It yields the protein CASSYPDRGQEAFF.